This T cell receptor beta chain was recovered during a study of T cell responses to AZD1222 COVID-19 vaccine (dated by TCRdb to the early 2020s). In the study overall: AZD1222 recipients whose second dose came at about 4 weeks and those whose second dose came at about 12 weeks were combined into one group, since spike-specific TCR depth and breadth did not differ between the two schedules. A total of approximately 230 trial participants underwent TCR sequencing, of whom 200 to 220 received two doses of AZD1222 and about 26 received two doses of the MenACWY control vaccine. Trial participants were enrolled by age into 18-55, 56-69 and 70-plus year subgroups, with approximately 150, 30 and 60 TCR-sequenced participants respectively. Points the paper makes about the study in general: Spike-specific TCR breadth and depth rose significantly after two AZD1222 doses compared with day 0 and with MenACWY recipients. Epitopes outside the regions mutated in the B.1.351 and B.1.1.7 variants were reportedly recognized by nearly half of the unique spike-specific TCRs. Because no samples from the day 14 peak response were available, repertoires could be characterized only after the peak T cell response. Conclusions about previously exposed vaccinees were limited because only six or seven AZD1222 recipients were SARS-CoV-2 seropositive at baseline. Vaccine-associated CD4 TCRs spanned the whole spike protein, with dominant responses in regions 160-218 and 743-854. Most participants were white British and females outnumbered males, and the authors suggested that clonal diversity may have been underestimated. The 56-69-year group was small, and its depth increase did not reach significance, likely because of low power.

In regard to this clone: It lacks a known antigen. The record has no base qualities; no much larger clone is one base away.

The CDR3 regions of human TCRbeta chains were analyzed by immunosequencing. The paper's processing steps were these. TCRs in the repertoires were compared against a reference library of SARS-CoV-2-specific TCRs that had been generated with the MIRA antigen-specificity platform. Breadth meant the fraction of unique TCRs that were SARS-CoV-2-associated, whereas depth meant the fraction of total T cells that were SARS-CoV-2-associated. Using the MIRA data, each spike-specific TCR was assigned both to the spike region to which the TCR was reactive and to a CD4 or CD8 class. Log10-transformed breadth and depth values were compared by one-way ANOVA with Sidak's multiple comparisons tests. TCRdb re-hosts the immuneACCESS table, in-frame sequences only. Its copies lack some clones; in the studies checked, an unresolved V gene accounts for under half of them, and the cause for the rest is not known. That table supplies the V and J calls and clone size; D and trimming were determined from the DNA. The sample records more than 95,000 clones, 88% of which are singletons. Around a tenth of the sample is held by the ten biggest clonotypes.

The label giving this sample's time point can be read as: baseline before first vaccination. Vaccinee samples came from UK trials COV001 and COV002, including a single-blind randomized controlled phase 2/3 trial of AZD1222 (ChAdOx1 nCoV-19) in healthy adults. Trial participant PBMC samples were collected at day 0 and day 28 after the second dose for TCRbeta chain sequencing. There are 11 amino acids in the CDR3, from cysteine to phenylalanine inclusive. The sequence is cut down to CDR3 DNA, 33 bases in frame from base 1. Deletion took 8 bases off V and 4 bases off J, with a span of 8 bases between the germline ends. Taken from the germline V gene, the CDR1 and CDR2 loops are MNHEY and SVGAGI.

The sample here was peripheral blood, taken on day 0 of AZD1222 vaccination. The clonotype comes from an adult in good health. This chain joins TRBV6-5 to TRBJ1-1; 5 matching bases give a weak D call of TRBD1. The CDR3 region: CASEGLTEAFF. The nucleotide sequence is TGTGCCAGCGAGGGGCTCACTGAAGCTTTCTTT.